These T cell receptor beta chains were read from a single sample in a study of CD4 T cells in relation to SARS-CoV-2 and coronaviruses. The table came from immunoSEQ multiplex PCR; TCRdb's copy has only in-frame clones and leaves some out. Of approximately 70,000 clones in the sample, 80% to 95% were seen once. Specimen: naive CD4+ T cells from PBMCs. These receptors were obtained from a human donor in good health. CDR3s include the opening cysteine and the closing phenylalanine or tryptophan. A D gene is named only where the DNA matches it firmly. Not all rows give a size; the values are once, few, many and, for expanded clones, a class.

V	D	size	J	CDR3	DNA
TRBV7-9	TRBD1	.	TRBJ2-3	CASSPGTGVADTQYF	TGTGCCAGCAGCCCCGGGACAGGGGTCGCAGATACGCAGTATTTT
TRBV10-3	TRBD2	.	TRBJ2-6	CAIGGTNNSGANVLTF	TGTGCCATCGGCGGGACTAACAACTCTGGGGCCAACGTCCTGACTTTC
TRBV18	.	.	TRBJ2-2	CASSPAAGYTGELFF	TGTGCCAGCTCACCGGCAGCAGGGTACACCGGGGAGCTGTTTTTT
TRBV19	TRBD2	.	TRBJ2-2	CASSQLADTGELFF	TGTGCCAGTAGTCAACTAGCGGACACCGGGGAGCTGTTTTTT
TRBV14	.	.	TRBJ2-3	CASSQRTREHTQYF	TGTGCCAGCAGCCAAAGGACCAGGGAACATACGCAGTATTTT
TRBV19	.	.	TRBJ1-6	CASKLVGGGNSPLHF	TGTGCCAGTAAGTTGGTCGGGGGCGGGAATTCACCCCTCCACTTT
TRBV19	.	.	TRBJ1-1	CASRMGQGGTEAFF	TGTGCCAGTAGGATGGGGCAGGGTGGCACTGAAGCTTTCTTT
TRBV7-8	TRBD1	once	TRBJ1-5	CASSFLAQGVGQPQHF	TGTGCCAGCAGCTTTCTGGCACAGGGGGTAGGTCAGCCCCAGCATTTT
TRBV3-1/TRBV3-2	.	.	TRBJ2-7	CASSQEGSQAQYF	TGTGCCAGCAGCCAAGAGGGTTCGCAGGCGCAGTACTTC
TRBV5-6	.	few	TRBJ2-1	CASSRVVGEQFF	TGTGCCAGCAGCCGCGTAGTTGGTGAGCAGTTCTTC
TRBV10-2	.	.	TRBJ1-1	CASSGSPGLRTEAFF	TGCGCCAGCAGTGGCTCCCCGGGACTCAGGACTGAAGCTTTCTTT
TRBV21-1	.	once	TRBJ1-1	CASNSTGGCDEAFF	TGTGCCAGCAACTCGACAGGGGGCTGTGATGAAGCTTTCTTT
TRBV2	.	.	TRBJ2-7	CASSVDASEQYF	TGTGCCAGCAGTGTGGATGCTTCGGAGCAGTACTTC
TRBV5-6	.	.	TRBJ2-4	CASSLGPGKNIQYF	TGTGCCAGCAGCTTGGGCCCGGGCAAAAACATTCAGTACTTC
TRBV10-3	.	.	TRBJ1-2	CAIRLDGYTF	TGTGCCATCAGACTTGATGGCTACACCTTC
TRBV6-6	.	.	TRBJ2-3	CASTPGKDTQYF	TGTGCCAGCACCCCTGGGAAGGATACGCAGTATTTT
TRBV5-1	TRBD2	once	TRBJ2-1	CASTLMGGGYNEQFF	TGCGCCAGCACCCTGATGGGCGGGGGATACAATGAGCAGTTCTTC
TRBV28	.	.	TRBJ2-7	CATQGLARDEQYF	TGTGCCACCCAGGGGCTAGCCCGAGACGAGCAGTACTTC
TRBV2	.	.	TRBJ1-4	CASSEAWGSKLFF	TGTGCCAGCAGTGAAGCTTGGGGGAGTAAACTGTTTTTT
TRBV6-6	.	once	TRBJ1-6	CASSYRENSPLHF	TGTGCCAGCAGTTACAGGGAAAATTCACCCCTCCACTTT
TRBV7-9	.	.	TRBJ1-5	CASSLSGDGNQPQHF	TGTGCCAGCAGCTTATCTGGGGACGGCAATCAGCCCCAGCATTTT
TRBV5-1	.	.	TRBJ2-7	CASSEGLLPQNEQYF	TGCGCCAGCAGTGAGGGACTCCTGCCTCAAAACGAGCAGTACTTC
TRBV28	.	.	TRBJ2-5	CASSSGTSETQYF	TGTGCCAGCAGTTCCGGGACTTCAGAGACCCAGTACTTC
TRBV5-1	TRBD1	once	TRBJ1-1	CASSLDPGQDSTFF	TGCGCCAGCAGCTTGGACCCGGGACAGGACTCGACTTTCTTT
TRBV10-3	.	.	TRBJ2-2	CAISEFRDTGELFF	TGTGCCATCAGTGAGTTTCGGGATACCGGGGAGCTGTTTTTT
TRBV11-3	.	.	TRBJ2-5	CASSLTHGETQYF	TGTGCCAGCAGCCTGACACATGGGGAGACCCAGTACTTC
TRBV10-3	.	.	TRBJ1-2	CAISESGGGYGYTF	TGTGCCATCAGTGAGTCAGGGGGTGGCTATGGCTACACCTTC
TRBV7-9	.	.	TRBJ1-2	CASSSLRSTGRVSNYGYTF	TGTGCCAGCAGCTCCCTGAGATCGACAGGTCGAGTCTCTAACTATGGCTACACCTTC
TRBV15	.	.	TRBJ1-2	CATSRGRAYGYTF	TGTGCCACCAGCAGAGGAAGGGCTTATGGCTACACCTTC
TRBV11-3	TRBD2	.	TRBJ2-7	CASSWGLGSYEQYF	TGTGCCAGCAGCTGGGGACTAGGATCGTACGAGCAGTACTTC
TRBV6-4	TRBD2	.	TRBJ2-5	CASSPHPLAGGQETQYF	TGTGCCAGCAGCCCCCACCCACTAGCGGGGGGGCAAGAGACCCAGTACTTC
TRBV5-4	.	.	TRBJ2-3	CASSFATDTQYF	TGTGCCAGCAGCTTCGCGACAGATACGCAGTATTTT
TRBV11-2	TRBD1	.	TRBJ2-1	CASINWQGANEQFF	TGTGCCAGCATCAATTGGCAGGGGGCAAATGAGCAGTTCTTC
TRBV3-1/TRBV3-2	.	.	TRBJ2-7	CASSHSPSLEQYF	TGTGCCAGCAGCCACTCCCCCTCACTAGAGCAGTACTTC
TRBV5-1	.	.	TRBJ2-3	CASSFDGDTQYF	TGCGCCAGCAGCTTCGATGGAGATACGCAGTATTTT
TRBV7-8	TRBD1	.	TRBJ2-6	CASSSQDRAGGANVLTF	TGTGCCAGCAGCTCCCAGGACAGGGCGGGAGGGGCCAACGTCCTGACTTTC
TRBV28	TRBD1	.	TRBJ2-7	CASSLGQGGEQYF	TGTGCCAGCAGTTTGGGACAGGGCGGCGAGCAGTACTTC
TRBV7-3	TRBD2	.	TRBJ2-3	CASSLRGEGTQYF	TGTGCCAGCAGCTTAAGAGGGGAGGGTACGCAGTATTTT
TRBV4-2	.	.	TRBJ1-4	CASSQEGFEKLFF	TGTGCCAGCAGCCAAGAAGGATTTGAAAAACTGTTTTTT
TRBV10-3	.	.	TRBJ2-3	CATNRANPTDTQYF	TGTGCCACGAACCGGGCAAACCCCACAGATACGCAGTATTTT